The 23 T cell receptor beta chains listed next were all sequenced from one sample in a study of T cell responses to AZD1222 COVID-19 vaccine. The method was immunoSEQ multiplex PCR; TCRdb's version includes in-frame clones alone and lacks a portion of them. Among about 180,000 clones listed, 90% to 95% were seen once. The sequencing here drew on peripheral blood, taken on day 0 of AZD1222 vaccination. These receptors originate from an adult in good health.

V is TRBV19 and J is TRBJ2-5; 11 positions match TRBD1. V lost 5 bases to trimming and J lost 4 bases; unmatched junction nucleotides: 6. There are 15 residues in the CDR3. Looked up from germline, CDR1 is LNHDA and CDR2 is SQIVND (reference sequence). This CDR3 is CASSPRTGGRETQYF. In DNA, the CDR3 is TGTGCCAGTAGTCCCCGGACAGGGGGCCGAGAGACCCAGTACTTC.

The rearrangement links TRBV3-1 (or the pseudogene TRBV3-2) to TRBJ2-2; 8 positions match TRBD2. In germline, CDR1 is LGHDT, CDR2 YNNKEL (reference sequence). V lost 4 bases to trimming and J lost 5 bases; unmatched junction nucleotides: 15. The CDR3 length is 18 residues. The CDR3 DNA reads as TGTGCCAGCAGCCCGAGGGCGGTAGGCCCTAGCGGGACCGGGGAGCTGTTTTTT. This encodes CASSPRAVGPSGTGELFF.

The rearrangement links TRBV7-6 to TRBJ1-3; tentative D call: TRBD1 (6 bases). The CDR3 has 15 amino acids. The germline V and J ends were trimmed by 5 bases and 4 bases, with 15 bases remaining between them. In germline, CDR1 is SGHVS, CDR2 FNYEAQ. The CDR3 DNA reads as TGTGCCAGCAGCCCCCCCGGGACACAAGGAAACACCATATATTTT. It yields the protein CASSPPGTQGNTIYF.

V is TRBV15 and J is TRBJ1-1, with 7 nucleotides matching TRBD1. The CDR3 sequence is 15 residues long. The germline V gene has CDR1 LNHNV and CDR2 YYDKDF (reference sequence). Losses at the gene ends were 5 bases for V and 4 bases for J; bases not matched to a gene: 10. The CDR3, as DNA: TGTGCCACCAGCGGCAACAGGGGATTGTCCACTGAAGCTTTCTTT. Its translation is CATSGNRGLSTEAFF.

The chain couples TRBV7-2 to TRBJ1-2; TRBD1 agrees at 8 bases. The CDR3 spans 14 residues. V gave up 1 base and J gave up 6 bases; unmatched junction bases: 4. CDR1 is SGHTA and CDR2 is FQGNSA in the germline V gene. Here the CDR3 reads CASSLDGQGHGYTF. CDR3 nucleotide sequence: TGTGCCAGCAGCTTAGACGGACAGGGTCATGGCTACACCTTC. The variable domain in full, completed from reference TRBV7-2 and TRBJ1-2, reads GAGVSQSPSNKVTEKGKDVELRCDPISGHTALYWYRQSLGQGLEFLIYFQGNSAPDKSGLPSDRFSAERTGGSVSTLTIQRTQQEDSAVYLCASSLDGQGHGYTFGSGTRLTVV.

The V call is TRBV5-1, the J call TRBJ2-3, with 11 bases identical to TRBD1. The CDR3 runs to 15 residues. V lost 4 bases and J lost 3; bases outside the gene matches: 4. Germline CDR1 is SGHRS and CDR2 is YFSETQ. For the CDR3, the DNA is TGCGCCAGCAGCCTGGGGACAGGGGGGACAGATACGCAGTATTTT. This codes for CASSLGTGGTDTQYF.

CDR3 coding DNA: TGTGCCAGCAGCTTAGTCTTAGGGTTCGCAGATACGCAGTATTTT. The encoded protein is CASSLVLGFADTQYF. The J gene is TRBJ2-3, the V gene TRBV7-2; D is uncertain. CDR1 is SGHTA and CDR2 is FQGNSA in the germline V gene. The ends were cut back, 1 base at V and 4 bases at J, with 12 bases in the middle. This CDR3 spans 15 amino acids.

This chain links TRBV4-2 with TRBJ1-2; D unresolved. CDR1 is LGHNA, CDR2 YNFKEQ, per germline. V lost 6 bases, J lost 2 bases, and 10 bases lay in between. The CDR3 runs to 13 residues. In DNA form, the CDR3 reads TGTGCCAGCAGGGAGGCGACCAACTATGGCTACACCTTC. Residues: CASREATNYGYTF.

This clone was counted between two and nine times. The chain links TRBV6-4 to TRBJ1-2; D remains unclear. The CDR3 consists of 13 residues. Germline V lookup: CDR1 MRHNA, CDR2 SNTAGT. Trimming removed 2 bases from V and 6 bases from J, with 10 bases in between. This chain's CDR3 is CASSDQVSDGYTF. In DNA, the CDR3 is TGTGCCAGCAGTGACCAGGTATCGGATGGCTACACCTTC.

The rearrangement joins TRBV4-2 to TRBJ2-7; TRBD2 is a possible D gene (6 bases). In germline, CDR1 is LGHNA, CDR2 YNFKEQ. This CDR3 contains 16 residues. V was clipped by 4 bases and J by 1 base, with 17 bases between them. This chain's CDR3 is CASSPEGAGFSYEQYF. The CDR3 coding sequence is TGTGCCAGCAGCCCGGAGGGAGCGGGTTTTTCCTACGAGCAGTACTTC.

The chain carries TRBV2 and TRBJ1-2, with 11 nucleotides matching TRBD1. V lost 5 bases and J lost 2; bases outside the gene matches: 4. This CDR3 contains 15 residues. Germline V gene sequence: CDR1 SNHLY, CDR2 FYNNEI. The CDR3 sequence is CASSPRDRGNYGYTF. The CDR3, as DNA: TGTGCCAGCAGTCCCCGGGACAGGGGGAACTATGGCTACACCTTC.

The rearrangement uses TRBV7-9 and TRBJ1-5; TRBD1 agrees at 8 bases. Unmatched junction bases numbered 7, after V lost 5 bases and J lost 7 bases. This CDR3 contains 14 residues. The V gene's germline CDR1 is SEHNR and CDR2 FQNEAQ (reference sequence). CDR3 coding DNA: TGTGCCAGCAGCCCGGACAGGGTGGGGCAGCCCCAGCATTTT. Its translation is CASSPDRVGQPQHF.

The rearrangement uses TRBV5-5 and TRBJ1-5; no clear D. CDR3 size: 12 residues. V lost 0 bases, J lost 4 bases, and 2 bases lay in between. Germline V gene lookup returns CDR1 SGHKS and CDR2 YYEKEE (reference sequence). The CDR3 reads CASSLENQPQHF. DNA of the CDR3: TGTGCCAGCAGCTTGGAGAATCAGCCCCAGCATTTT.

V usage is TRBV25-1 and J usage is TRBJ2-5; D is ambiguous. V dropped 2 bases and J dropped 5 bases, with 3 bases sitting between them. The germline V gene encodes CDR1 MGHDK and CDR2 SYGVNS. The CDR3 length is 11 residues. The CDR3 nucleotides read TGTGCCAGCAGTGAAGGGGAGACCCAGTACTTC. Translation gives CASSEGETQYF.

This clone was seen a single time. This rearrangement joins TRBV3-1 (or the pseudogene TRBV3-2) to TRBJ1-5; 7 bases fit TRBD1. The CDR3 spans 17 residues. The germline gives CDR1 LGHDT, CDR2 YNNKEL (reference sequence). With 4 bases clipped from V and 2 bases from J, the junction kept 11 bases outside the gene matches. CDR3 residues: CASSPSRTGYGNQPQHF. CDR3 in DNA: TGTGCCAGCAGCCCTAGCCGGACAGGTTATGGCAATCAGCCCCAGCATTTT.

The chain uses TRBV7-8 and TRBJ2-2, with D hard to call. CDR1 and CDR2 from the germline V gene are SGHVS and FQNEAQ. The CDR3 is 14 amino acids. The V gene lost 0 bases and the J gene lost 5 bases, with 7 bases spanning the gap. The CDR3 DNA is TGTGCCAGCAGCTTAGCGGGGTTAACCGGGGAGCTGTTTTTT. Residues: CASSLAGLTGELFF. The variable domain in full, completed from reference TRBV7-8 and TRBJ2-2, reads GAGVSQSPRYKVAKRGQDVALRCDPISGHVSLFWYQQALGQGPEFLTYFQNEAQLDKSGLPSDRFFAERPEGSVSTLKIQRTQQEDSAVYLCASSLAGLTGELFFGEGSRLTVL.

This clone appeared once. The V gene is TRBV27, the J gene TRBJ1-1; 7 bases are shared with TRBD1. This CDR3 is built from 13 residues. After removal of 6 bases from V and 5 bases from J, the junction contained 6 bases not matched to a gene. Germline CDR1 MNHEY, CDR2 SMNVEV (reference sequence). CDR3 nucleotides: TGTGCCAGCAGCCGAACAGGGGAAACTGAAGCTTTCTTT. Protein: CASSRTGETEAFF.

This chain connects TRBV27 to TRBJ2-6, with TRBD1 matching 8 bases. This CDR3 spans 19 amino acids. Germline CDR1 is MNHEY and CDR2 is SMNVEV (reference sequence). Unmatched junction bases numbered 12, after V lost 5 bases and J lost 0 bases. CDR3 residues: CASSPFRQGATSGANVLTF. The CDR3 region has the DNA TGTGCCAGCAGTCCCTTTCGGCAGGGGGCTACCTCTGGGGCCAACGTCCTGACTTTC.

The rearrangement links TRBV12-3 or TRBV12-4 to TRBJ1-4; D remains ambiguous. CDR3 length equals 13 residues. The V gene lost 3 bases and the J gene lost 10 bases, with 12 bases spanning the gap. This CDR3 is CASSFKGPGKLFF. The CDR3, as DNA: TGTGCCAGCAGTTTTAAAGGTCCGGGAAAACTGTTTTTT.

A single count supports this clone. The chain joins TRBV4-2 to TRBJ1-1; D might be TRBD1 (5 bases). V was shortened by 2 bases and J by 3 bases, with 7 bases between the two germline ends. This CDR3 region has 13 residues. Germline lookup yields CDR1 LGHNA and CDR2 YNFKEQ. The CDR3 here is CASSQFRDTEAFF. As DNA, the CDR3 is TGTGCCAGCAGCCAATTCAGGGACACTGAAGCTTTCTTT.

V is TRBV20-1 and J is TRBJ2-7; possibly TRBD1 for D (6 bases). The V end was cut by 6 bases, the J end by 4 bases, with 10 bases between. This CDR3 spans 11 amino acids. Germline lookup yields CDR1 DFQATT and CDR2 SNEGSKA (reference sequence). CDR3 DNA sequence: TGCAGTGCCAAGACAGGTTACGAGCAGTACTTC. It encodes CSAKTGYEQYF.

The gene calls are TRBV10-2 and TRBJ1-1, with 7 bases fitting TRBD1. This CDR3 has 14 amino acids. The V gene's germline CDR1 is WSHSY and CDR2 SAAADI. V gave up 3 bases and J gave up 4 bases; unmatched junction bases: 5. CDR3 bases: TGCGCCAGCAGTGACTATAACAGGGGCACTGAAGCTTTCTTT. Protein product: CASSDYNRGTEAFF.

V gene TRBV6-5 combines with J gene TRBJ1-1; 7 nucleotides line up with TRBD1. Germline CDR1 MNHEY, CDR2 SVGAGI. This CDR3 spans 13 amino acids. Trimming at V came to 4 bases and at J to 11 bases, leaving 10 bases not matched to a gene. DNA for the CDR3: TGTGCCAGCAGTTTTTGGGTGGGCAGGGGGGCTTTCTTT. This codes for CASSFWVGRGAFF.